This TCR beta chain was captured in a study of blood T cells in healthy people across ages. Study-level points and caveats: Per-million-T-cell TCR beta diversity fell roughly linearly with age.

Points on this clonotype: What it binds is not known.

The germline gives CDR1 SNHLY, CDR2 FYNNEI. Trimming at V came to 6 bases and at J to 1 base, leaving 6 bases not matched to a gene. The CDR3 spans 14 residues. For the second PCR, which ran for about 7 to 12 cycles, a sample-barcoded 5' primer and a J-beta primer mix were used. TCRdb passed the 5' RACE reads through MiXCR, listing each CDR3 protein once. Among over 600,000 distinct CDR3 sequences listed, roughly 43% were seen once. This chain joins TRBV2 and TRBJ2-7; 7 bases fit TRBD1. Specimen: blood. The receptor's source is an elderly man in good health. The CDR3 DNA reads TGTGCCAGCAGAGAGGGACAGACTTCCTACGAGCAGTACTTC. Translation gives CASREGQTSYEQYF.